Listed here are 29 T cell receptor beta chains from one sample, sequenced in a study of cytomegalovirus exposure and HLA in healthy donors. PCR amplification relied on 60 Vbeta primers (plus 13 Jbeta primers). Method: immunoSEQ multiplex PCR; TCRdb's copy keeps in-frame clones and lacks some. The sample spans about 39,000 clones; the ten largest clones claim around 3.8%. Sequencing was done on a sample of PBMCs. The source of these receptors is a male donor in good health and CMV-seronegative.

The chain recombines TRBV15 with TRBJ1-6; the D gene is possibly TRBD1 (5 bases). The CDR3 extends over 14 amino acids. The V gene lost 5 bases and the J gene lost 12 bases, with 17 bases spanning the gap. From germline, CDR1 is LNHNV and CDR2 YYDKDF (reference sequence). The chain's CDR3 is CATSGGGRRGPLHF. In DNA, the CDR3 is TGTGCCACCAGCGGGGGAGGGAGGAGAGGACCCCTCCACTTT.

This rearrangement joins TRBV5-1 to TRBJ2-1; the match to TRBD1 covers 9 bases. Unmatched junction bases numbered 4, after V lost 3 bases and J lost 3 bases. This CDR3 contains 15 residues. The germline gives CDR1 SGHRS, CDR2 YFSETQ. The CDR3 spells CASSSGTGNYNEQFF. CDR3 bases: TGCGCCAGCAGCTCCGGGACAGGGAACTACAATGAGCAGTTCTTC.

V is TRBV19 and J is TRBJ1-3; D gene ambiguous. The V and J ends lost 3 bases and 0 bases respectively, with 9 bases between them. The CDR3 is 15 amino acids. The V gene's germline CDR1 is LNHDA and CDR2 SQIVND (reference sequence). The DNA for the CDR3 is TGTGCCAGTAGTATGGGCAGAACCTCTGGAAACACCATATATTTT. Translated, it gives CASSMGRTSGNTIYF. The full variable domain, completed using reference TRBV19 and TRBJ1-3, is DGGITQSPKYLFRKEGQNVTLSCEQNLNHDAMYWYRQDPGQGLRLIYYSQIVNDFQKGDIAEGYSVSREKKESFPLTVTSAQKNPTAFYLCASSMGRTSGNTIYFGEGSWLTVV.

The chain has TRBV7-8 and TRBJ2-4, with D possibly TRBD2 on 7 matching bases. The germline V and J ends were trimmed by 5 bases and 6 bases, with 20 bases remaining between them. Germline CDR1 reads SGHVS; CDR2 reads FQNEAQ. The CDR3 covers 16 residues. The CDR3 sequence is CASSPMWGGLGNIQYF. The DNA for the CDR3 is TGTGCCAGCAGCCCTATGTGGGGGGGCTTGGGAAACATTCAGTACTTC.

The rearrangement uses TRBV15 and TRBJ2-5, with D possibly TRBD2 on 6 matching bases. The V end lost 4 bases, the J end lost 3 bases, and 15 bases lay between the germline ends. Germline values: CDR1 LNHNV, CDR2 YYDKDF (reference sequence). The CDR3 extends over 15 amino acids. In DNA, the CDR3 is TGTGCCACCAGCATAGAGCCCCGGAGGGAAGAGACCCAGTACTTC. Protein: CATSIEPRREETQYF.

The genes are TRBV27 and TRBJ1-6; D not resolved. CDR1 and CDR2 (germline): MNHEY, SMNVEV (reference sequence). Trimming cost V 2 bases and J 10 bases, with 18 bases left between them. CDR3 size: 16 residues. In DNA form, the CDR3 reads TGTGCCAGCAGTTTAGGTCGGGTCAGTGTTGGGTCACCCCTCCACTTT. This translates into CASSLGRVSVGSPLHF.

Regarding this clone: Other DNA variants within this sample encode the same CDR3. The CDR3 DNA reads as TGCGCCAGCAGCTTAGCGGGAACCTACGAGCAGTACTTC. Amino acid sequence: CASSLAGTYEQYF. The rearrangement uses TRBV5-1 and TRBJ2-7, with 7 bases identical to TRBD2. The CDR3 consists of 13 residues. The V and J ends lost 2 bases and 2 bases, in that order; junction bases with no gene match: 1. Germline loops: CDR1 SGHRS, CDR2 YFSETQ.

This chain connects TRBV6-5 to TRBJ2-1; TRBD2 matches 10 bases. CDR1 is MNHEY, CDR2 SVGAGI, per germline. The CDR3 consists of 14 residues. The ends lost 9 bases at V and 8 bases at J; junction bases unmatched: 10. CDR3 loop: CASAERGGRYEQFF. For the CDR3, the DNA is TGTGCCAGTGCTGAGCGGGGGGGCCGGTATGAGCAGTTCTTC.

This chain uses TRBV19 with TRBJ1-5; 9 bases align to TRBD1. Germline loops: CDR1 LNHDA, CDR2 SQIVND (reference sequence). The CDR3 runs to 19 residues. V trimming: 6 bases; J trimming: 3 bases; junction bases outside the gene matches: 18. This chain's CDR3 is CASSLKAGTGFSFNQPQHF. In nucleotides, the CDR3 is TGTGCCAGTAGCCTAAAAGCAGGGACAGGGTTCTCCTTCAATCAGCCCCAGCATTTT.

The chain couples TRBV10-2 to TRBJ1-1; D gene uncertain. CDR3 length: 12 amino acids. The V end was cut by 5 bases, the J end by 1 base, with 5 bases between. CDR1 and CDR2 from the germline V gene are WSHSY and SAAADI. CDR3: CASSTGNTEAFF. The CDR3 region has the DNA TGCGCCAGCAGTACGGGGAACACTGAAGCTTTCTTT.

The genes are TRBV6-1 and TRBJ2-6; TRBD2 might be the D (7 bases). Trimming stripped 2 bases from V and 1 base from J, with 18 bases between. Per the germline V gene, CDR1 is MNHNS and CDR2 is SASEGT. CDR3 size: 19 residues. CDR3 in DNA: TGTGCCAGCAGTGAAAATAGGGGGAGGGGATGGTCTGGGGCCAACGTCCTGACTTTC. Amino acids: CASSENRGRGWSGANVLTF.

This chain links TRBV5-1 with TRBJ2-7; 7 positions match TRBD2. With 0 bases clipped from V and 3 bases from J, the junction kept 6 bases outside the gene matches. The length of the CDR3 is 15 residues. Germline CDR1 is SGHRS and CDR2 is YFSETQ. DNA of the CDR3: TGCGCCAGCAGCTTGGGGGACTACGACCTCTACGAGCAGTACTTC. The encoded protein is CASSLGDYDLYEQYF.

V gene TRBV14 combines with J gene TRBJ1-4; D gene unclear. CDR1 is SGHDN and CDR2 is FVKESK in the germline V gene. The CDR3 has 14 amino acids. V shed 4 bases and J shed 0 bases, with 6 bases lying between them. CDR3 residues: CASSPTATNEKLFF. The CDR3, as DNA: TGTGCCAGCAGCCCTACCGCAACTAATGAAAAACTGTTTTTT.

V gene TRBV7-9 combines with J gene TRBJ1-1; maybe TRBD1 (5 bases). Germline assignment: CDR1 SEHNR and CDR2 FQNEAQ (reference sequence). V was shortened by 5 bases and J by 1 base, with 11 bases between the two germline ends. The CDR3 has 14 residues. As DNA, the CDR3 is TGTGCCAGCAGCCCCGAGCAGGGGAACACTGAAGCTTTCTTT. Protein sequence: CASSPEQGNTEAFF.

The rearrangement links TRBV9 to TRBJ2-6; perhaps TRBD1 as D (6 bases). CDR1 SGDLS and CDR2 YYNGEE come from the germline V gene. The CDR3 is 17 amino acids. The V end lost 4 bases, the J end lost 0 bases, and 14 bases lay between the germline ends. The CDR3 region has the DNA TGTGCCAGCAGCTACGGGACACCGAGCTCTGGGGCCAACGTCCTGACTTTC. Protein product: CASSYGTPSSGANVLTF.

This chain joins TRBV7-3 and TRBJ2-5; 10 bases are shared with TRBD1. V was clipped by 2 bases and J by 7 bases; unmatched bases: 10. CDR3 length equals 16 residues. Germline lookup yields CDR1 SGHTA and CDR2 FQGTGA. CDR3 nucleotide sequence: TGTGCCAGCAGCTTAGCGGCCGGGACAGGGGCCCGGACCCAGTACTTC. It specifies CASSLAAGTGARTQYF.

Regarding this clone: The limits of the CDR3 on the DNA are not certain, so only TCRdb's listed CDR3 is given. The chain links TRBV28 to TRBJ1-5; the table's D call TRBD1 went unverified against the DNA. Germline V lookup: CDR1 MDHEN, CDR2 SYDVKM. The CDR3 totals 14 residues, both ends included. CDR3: CASSTSTGDQPQHF.

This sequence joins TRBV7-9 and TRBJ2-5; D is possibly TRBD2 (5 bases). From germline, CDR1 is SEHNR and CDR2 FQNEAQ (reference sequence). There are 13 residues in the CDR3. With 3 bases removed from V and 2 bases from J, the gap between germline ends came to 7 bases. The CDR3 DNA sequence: TGTGCCAGCAGCTTCAGACTACAAGAGACCCAGTACTTC. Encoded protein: CASSFRLQETQYF.

The chain's CDR3 is CASSDSTPGQQPQFF. The CDR3 nucleotides are TGTGCCAGCAGTGACTCGACGCCCGGACAGCAGCCCCAGTTCTTC. The genes are TRBV6-4 and TRBJ2-1; maybe TRBD1 (6 bases). Germline loops: CDR1 MRHNA, CDR2 SNTAGT. With 0 bases removed from V and 13 bases from J, the gap between germline ends came to 19 bases. The CDR3 spans 15 residues.

CDR3 amino acids: CASSSSGDSGELFF. Here the CDR3 DNA reads TGTGCCAGCAGCTCTAGCGGAGACTCCGGGGAGCTGTTTTTT. The rearrangement joins TRBV4-2 to TRBJ2-2; 7 positions match TRBD2. The CDR3 length is 14 residues. Germline-derived CDR1 and CDR2 are LGHNA and YNFKEQ. The V segment lost 5 bases and the J segment 6 bases; nucleotides outside the gene matches: 6.

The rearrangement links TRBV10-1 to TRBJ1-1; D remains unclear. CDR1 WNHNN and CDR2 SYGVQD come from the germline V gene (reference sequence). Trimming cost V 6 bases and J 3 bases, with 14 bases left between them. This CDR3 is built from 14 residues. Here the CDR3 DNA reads TGCGCCAGCAGCAGAGACACCGTCGACACTGAAGCTTTCTTT. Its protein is CASSRDTVDTEAFF.

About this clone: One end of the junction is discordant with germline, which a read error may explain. CDR3 nucleotides: TGTGCCAGCGCACCGGTGAGCACGGGACAGCTGGAGACCCAGTACTTC. Its protein is CASAPVSTGQLETQYF. The chain carries TRBV18 and TRBJ2-5; 7 bases are a match to TRBD1. Germline CDR1 reads KGHSH; CDR2 reads LQKENI. The CDR3 covers 16 residues.

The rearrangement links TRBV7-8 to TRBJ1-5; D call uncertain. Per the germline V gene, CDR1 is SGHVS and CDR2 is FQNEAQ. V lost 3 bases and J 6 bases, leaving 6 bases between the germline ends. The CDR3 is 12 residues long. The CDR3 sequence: CASSFIAQPQHF. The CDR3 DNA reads TGTGCCAGCAGCTTCATAGCTCAGCCCCAGCATTTT. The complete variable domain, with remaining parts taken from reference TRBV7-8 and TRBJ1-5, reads GAGVSQSPRYKVAKRGQDVALRCDPISGHVSLFWYQQALGQGPEFLTYFQNEAQLDKSGLPSDRFFAERPEGSVSTLKIQRTQQEDSAVYLCASSFIAQPQHFGDGTRLSIL.

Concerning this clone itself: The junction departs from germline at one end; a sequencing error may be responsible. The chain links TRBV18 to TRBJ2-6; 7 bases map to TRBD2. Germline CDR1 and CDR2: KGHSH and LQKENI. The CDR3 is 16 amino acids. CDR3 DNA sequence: TGTGCCAGCGCACCGCCGGGGGGCTCTGGGGCCAACGTCCTGACTTTC. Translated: CASAPPGGSGANVLTF.

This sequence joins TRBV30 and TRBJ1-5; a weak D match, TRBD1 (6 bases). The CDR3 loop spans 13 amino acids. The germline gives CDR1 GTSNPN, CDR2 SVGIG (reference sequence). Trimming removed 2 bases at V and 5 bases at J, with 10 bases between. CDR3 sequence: CAWSQGIDQPQHF. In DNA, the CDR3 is TGTGCCTGGAGTCAGGGGATCGATCAGCCCCAGCATTTT.

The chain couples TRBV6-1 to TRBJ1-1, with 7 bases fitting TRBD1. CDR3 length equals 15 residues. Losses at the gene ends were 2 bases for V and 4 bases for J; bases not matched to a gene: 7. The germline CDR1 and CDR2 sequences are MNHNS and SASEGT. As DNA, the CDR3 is TGTGCCAGCAGTGAATCTAGACAGGGTCTCACTGAAGCTTTCTTT. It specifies CASSESRQGLTEAFF.

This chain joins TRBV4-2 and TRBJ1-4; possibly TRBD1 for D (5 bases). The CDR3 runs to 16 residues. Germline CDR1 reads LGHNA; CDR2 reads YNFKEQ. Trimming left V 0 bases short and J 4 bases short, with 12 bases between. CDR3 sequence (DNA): TGTGCCAGCAGCCAAGAAAGGGGCAGGGTTAATGAAAAACTGTTTTTT. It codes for CASSQERGRVNEKLFF.

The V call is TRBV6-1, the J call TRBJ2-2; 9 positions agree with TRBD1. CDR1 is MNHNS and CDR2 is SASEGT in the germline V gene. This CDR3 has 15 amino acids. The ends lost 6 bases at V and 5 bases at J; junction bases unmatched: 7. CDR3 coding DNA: TGTGCCAGCAGAGAGGACAGGGGATATACCGGGGAGCTGTTTTTT. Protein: CASREDRGYTGELFF.

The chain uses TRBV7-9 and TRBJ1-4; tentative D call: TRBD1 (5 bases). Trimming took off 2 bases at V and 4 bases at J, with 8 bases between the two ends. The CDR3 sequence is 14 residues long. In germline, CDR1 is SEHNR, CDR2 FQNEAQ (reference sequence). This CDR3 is CASSLPGFNEKLFF. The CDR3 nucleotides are TGTGCCAGCAGCTTACCAGGGTTTAATGAAAAACTGTTTTTT.